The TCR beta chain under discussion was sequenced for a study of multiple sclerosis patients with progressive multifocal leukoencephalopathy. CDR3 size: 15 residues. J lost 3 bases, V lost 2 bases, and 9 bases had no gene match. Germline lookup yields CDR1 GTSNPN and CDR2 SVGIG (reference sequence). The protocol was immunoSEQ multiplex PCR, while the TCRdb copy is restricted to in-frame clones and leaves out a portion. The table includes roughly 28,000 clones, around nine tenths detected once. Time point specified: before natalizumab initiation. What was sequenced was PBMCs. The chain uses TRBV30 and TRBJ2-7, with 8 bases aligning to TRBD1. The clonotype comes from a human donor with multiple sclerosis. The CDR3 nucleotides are TGTGCCTGGAGTCTAGGTCCGGGACAGGTCTACGAGCAGTACTTC. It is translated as CAWSLGPGQVYEQYF.